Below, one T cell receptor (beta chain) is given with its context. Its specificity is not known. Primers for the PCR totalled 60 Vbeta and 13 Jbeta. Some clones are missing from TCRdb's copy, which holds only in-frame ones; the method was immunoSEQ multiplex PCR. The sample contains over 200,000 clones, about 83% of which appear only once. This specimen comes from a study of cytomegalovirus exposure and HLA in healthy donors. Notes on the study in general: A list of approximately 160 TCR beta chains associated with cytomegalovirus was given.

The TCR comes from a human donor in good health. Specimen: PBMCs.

The CDR3 protein is CASSPQEMIQGQAYGYTF. CDR3 sequence (DNA): TGTGCCAGCTCACCACAAGAGATGATACAGGGACAGGCCTATGGCTACACCTTC. The chain carries TRBV18 and TRBJ1-2; 8 bases match TRBD1. V shed 1 base and J 4 bases; nucleotides not matched to a gene: 14. This CDR3 is 18 amino acids long. Germline assignment: CDR1 KGHSH and CDR2 LQKENI.